The present entry profiles one T cell receptor beta chain with its context. Its antigen is undetermined. These data belong to a study of vaccination and CD4 T cells after COVID-19. The treatment is: roughly 10-day PBMC culture with coronavirus spike peptide pools or control peptides (ViraFEST assay). The Oncomine TCR Beta short-read assay sequenced DNA from cultured CD4+ T cells. Each CDR3 protein is one row after TCRdb ran MiXCR on the PCR reads. This table has around 19,000 distinct CDR3 sequences, 45% to 60% appearing once. Germline lookup yields CDR1 LGHDT and CDR2 YNNKEL (reference sequence). CDR3 length: 16 amino acids. V was pared by 3 bases and J by 6 bases, with 9 bases of the junction left unmatched.

Sequencing was done on a sample of CD4+ T cells from blood, cultured in vitro. The receptor comes from a human donor who had recovered from COVID-19. This chain uses TRBV3-1 with TRBJ2-1; 9 bases line up with TRBD1. The CDR3 bases are TGTGCCAGCAGCCAGATCCCGGGACAGGGAGTCAATGAGCAGTTCTTC. As protein: CASSQIPGQGVNEQFF.